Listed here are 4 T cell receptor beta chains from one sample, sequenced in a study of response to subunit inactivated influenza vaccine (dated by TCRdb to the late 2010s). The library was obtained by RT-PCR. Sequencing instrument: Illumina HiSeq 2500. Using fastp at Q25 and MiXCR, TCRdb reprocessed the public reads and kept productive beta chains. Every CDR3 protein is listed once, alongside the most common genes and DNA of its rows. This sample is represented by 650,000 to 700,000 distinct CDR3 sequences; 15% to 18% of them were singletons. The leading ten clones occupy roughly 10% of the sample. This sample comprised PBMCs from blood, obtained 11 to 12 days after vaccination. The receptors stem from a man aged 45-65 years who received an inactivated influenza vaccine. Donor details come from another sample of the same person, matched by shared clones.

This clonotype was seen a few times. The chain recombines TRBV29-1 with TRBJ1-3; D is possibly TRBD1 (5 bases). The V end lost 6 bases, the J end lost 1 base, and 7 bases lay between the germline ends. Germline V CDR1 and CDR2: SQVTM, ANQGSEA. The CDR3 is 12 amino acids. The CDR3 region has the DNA TGCAGCGTGCAGGGATCTGGAAACACCATATATTTT. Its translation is CSVQGSGNTIYF.

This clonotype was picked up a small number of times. The CDR3: CASARSSPTDTQYF. In nucleotides, the CDR3 is TGTGCCAGCGCGCGAAGTTCGCCGACAGATACGCAGTATTTT. The gene calls are TRBV18 and TRBJ2-3; no reliable D call. CDR1 is KGHSH and CDR2 is LQKENI in the germline V gene. The CDR3 consists of 14 residues. With 8 bases removed from V and 3 bases from J, the gap between germline ends came to 15 bases.

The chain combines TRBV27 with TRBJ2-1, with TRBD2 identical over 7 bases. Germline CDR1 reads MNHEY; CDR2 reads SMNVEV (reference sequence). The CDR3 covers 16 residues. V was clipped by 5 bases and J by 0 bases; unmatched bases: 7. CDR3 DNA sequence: TGTGCCAGCAGTCCGGGAGCGGGGCTCTCCTACAATGAGCAGTTCTTC. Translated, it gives CASSPGAGLSYNEQFF.

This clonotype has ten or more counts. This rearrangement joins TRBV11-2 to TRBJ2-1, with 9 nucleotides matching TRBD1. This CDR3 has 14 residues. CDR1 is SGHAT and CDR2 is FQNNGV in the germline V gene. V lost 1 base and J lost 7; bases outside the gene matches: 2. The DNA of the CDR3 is TGTGCCAGCAGCTTAGGGACAGGGGTAAATGAGCAGTTCTTC. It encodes CASSLGTGVNEQFF.